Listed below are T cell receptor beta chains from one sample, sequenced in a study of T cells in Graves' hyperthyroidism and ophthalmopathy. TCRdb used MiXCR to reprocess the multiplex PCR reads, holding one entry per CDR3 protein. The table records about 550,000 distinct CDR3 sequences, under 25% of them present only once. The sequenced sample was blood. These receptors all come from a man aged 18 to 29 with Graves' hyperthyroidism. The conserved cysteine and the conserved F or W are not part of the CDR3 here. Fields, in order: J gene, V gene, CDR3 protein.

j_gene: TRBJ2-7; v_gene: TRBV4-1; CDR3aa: ASSHQGTGIGEQY
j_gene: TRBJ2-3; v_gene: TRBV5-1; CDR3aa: ASSLERGGEDTQY
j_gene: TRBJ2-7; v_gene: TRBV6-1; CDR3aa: ASSERDTFIGEQY
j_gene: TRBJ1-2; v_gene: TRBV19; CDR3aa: ASADAGGANYGYT
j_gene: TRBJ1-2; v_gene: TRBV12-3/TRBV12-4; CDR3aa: ASTRQGANFGYT
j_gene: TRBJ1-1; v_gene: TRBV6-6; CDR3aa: ASRIQGLNTEAF
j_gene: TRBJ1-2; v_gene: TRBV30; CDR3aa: AWSRGRGTYGYT
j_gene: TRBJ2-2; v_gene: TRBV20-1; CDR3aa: SAIPRIPENTGELF
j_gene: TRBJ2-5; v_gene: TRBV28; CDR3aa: ASSLITDRVKETQY
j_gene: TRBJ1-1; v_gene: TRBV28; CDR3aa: ACRGWDKNTEAF
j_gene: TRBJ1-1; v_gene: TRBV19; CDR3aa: ASSWNTEAF
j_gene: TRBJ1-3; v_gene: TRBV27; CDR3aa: ASSINPASSGNTIY
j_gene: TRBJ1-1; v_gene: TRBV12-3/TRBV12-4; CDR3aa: ASKSQGLTEAF
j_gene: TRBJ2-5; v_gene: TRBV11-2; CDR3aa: ASSLDPASGTQY
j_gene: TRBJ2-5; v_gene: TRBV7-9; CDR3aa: ASSPPGLITKETQY
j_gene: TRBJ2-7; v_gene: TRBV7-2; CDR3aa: ASSQRGGRSYEQY
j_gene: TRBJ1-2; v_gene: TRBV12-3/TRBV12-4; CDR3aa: ASSLGHGYGYT
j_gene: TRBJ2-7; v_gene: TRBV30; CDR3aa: AWNKQGYEQY
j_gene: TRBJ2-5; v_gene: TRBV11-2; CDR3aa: ASSSHRLAGLETQY
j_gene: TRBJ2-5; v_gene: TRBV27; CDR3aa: ASSLSVSGTQY
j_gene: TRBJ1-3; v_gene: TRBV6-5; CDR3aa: ASSYVRPQAGNTIY
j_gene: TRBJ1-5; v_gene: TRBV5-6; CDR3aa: ASSLGSNNQPQH
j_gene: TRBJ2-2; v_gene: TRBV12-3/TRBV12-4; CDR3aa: ASTIGTRNTGELF
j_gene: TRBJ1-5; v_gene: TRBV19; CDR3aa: ASSMSGGQPQH
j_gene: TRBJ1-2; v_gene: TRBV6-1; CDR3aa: ASSEGGQPNYGYT
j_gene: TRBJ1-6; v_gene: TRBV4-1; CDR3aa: ASSQVEGDRDDSPLH
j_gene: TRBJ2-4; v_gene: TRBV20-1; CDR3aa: SAKGGSVENIQY